Below, 25 T cell receptor beta chains from the same sample are listed, as sequenced in a study of human T cells and chemical hapten exposure. Time point meaning: patch test 1, 2 weeks after DPC sensitization. This sample's treatment: therapeutic diphenylcyclopropenone sensitization with weekly scalp DPC. One entry per CDR3 protein, called by TCRdb with MiXCR from the RACE reads. The sample lists roughly 180,000 distinct CDR3 sequences, 20% to 25% occurring once. Sample: whole blood, taken in connection with sensitization to the hapten diphenylcyclopropenone (DPC). These receptors were collected from a woman aged 50 to 60 with alopecia areata. Some clones in this sample may be carry-over from other donors' samples.

The chain combines TRBV6-1 with TRBJ1-5, with no clear D. The CDR3 spans 13 residues. Germline V gene sequence: CDR1 MNHNS, CDR2 SASEGT. V was shortened by 2 bases and J by 3 bases, with 5 bases between the two germline ends. CDR3 in amino acids: CASSETLNQPQHF. As DNA, the CDR3 is TGTGCCAGCAGTGAAACCCTCAATCAGCCCCAGCATTTT.

The chain combines TRBV7-2 with TRBJ1-1; possibly TRBD1 for D (5 bases). Germline-derived CDR1 and CDR2 are SGHTA and FQGNSA. Trimming stripped 1 base from V and 1 base from J, with 10 bases between. The CDR3 is 15 amino acids. The CDR3 spells CASSLDLGENTEAFF. The CDR3, as DNA: TGTGCCAGCAGCTTAGATTTAGGGGAGAACACTGAAGCTTTCTTT.

This clonotype occurred a few times. V gene TRBV5-5 combines with J gene TRBJ2-7, with 10 bases matching TRBD1. With V trimmed by 0 bases and J by 6 bases, 6 bases remained unmatched. The CDR3 is made up of 15 amino acids. The germline gives CDR1 SGHKS, CDR2 YYEKEE (reference sequence). CDR3 amino acids: CASSLVVDRGTEQYF. The CDR3 region has the DNA TGTGCCAGCAGCTTGGTGGTGGACAGGGGGACCGAGCAGTACTTC.

The chain recombines TRBV5-1 with TRBJ2-5, with 8 bases that match TRBD2. In germline, CDR1 is SGHRS, CDR2 YFSETQ. With V trimmed by 7 bases and J by 5 bases, 10 bases remained unmatched. The CDR3 runs to 14 residues. The CDR3 sequence is CASGPPGGSETQYF. The CDR3 DNA sequence: TGCGCCAGCGGCCCGCCGGGGGGGTCCGAGACCCAGTACTTC.

The rearrangement uses TRBV20-1 and TRBJ1-2; D perhaps matches TRBD1 (5 bases). The CDR3 covers 12 residues. Deletions cut 5 bases from V and 9 bases from J, with 16 bases between. The germline V gene encodes CDR1 DFQATT and CDR2 SNEGSKA (reference sequence). The CDR3 loop reads CSASRPEGRYTF. The CDR3 DNA sequence: TGCAGTGCTTCCCGACCGGAGGGACGCTACACCTTC.

V gene TRBV7-8 combines with J gene TRBJ2-5; D perhaps matches TRBD1 (5 bases). V lost 7 bases, J lost 2 bases, and 11 bases lay in between. Germline V gives CDR1 SGHVS, CDR2 FQNEAQ. This CDR3 contains 13 residues. CDR3 residues: CASTARDQETQYF. Here the CDR3 DNA reads TGTGCCAGCACCGCCAGGGATCAAGAGACCCAGTACTTC.

The chain employs TRBV3-1 and TRBJ2-2; a possible D gene is TRBD1 (6 bases). This CDR3 spans 15 amino acids. V was pared by 2 bases and J by 0 bases, with 7 bases between. Germline loops: CDR1 LGHDT, CDR2 YNNKEL (reference sequence). CDR3 nucleotide sequence: TGTGCCAGCAGCCAAAGACAGGCGAACACCGGGGAGCTGTTTTTT. This encodes CASSQRQANTGELFF.

This clonotype turned up a few times. The chain is built from TRBV6-5 and TRBJ2-7; 9 positions agree with TRBD2. V gave up 6 bases and J gave up 3 bases; unmatched junction bases: 6. This CDR3 is built from 14 residues. Germline V gives CDR1 MNHEY, CDR2 SVGAGI. This chain's CDR3 is CASRKTSGVYEQYF. DNA for the CDR3: TGTGCCAGCAGGAAGACTAGCGGAGTCTACGAGCAGTACTTC.

This clonotype was recorded a few times. The chain is built from TRBV29-1 and TRBJ1-1; the D is unclear. V lost 3 bases and J 2 bases, leaving 1 base between the germline ends. The germline gives CDR1 SQVTM, CDR2 ANQGSEA. This CDR3 has 10 amino acids. CDR3 sequence reads: CSVDNTEAFF. The CDR3 DNA reads TGCAGCGTTGACAACACTGAAGCTTTCTTT.

This clonotype was detected a few times. The chain recombines TRBV29-1 with TRBJ2-3; maybe TRBD2 (5 bases). The length of the CDR3 is 12 residues. The germline CDR1 and CDR2 sequences are SQVTM and ANQGSEA. Trimming stripped 4 bases from V and 2 bases from J, with 7 bases between. The CDR3 region is CSVVEVTDTQYF. CDR3 DNA sequence: TGCAGCGTTGTGGAGGTCACAGATACGCAGTATTTT.

This sequence joins TRBV11-2 and TRBJ2-5; D ambiguous. CDR3 size: 13 residues. Trimming took 1 base from V and 7 from J, leaving 10 bases between them. The germline gives CDR1 SGHAT, CDR2 FQNNGV. CDR3 nucleotides: TGTGCCAGCAGCTTAGGAGGAAAGGGGACCCAGTACTTC. This translates into CASSLGGKGTQYF.

The V call is TRBV5-1, the J call TRBJ1-2, with unresolved D. This CDR3 contains 14 residues. The germline V gene has CDR1 SGHRS and CDR2 YFSETQ. Trimming shortened V by 2 bases and J by 1 base, and 9 bases separated the two germline ends. This chain's CDR3 is CASSLLQNNYGYTF. CDR3 nucleotides: TGCGCCAGCAGCTTACTGCAGAATAACTATGGCTACACCTTC.

This clonotype has more than one count but fewer than ten. The chain links TRBV20-1 to TRBJ2-3, with 9 bases matching TRBD1. Unmatched junction bases numbered 8, after V lost 6 bases and J lost 1 base. This CDR3 region has 15 residues. Germline V gene sequence: CDR1 DFQATT, CDR2 SNEGSKA (reference sequence). CDR3 nucleotide sequence: TGCAGTGCAAGGAAAAACAGGGGGCGCACAGATACGCAGTATTTT. It encodes CSARKNRGRTDTQYF.

A few counts support this clonotype. The chain joins TRBV6-2 or TRBV6-3 to TRBJ2-2; perhaps TRBD1 as D (6 bases). The CDR3 extends over 15 amino acids. Germline CDR1 reads MNHEY; CDR2 reads SVGEGT. V was clipped by 3 bases and J by 4 bases, with 12 bases between them. The CDR3 nucleotides are TGTGCCAGCAGTTATTCCGCCAGGGGCACCGGGGAGCTGTTTTTT. The encoded protein is CASSYSARGTGELFF.

This clonotype was counted only a few times. The V gene is TRBV19, the J gene TRBJ2-7; TRBD1 aligns across 11 bases. The CDR3 loop spans 15 amino acids. Germline lookup yields CDR1 LNHDA and CDR2 SQIVND (reference sequence). Unmatched junction bases numbered 6, after V lost 5 bases and J lost 3 bases. The CDR3 protein is CASSAGTGGIYEQYF. DNA of the CDR3: TGTGCCAGTAGTGCGGGGACAGGGGGAATCTACGAGCAGTACTTC.

This clonotype was detected a few times. J is TRBJ1-2 and V is TRBV29-1, with D unresolved. This CDR3 has 12 amino acids. The germline V and J ends were trimmed by 4 bases and 1 base, with 7 bases remaining between them. Germline CDR1 is SQVTM and CDR2 is ANQGSEA. The CDR3 bases are TGCAGCGTTGGGCAAAATAACTATGGCTACACCTTC. The encoded protein is CSVGQNNYGYTF.

This clonotype occurred a few times. One end of the junction does not line up with germline, which may come from a read error. The chain links TRBV5-1 to TRBJ2-3; 7 nucleotides align to TRBD2. The CDR3 has 15 residues. CDR1 SGHRS and CDR2 YFSETQ come from the germline V gene. In DNA form, the CDR3 reads TGCGCCAGCATCTTGGGTAGCGGGCACACAGATACGCAGTATTTT. Protein product: CASILGSGHTDTQYF.

This clonotype was detected a few times. The CDR3 DNA is TGTGCCAGCAGCTCCCAGGGGGATAATAATTCACCCCTCCACTTT. It yields the protein CASSSQGDNNSPLHF. The chain recombines TRBV11-2 with TRBJ1-6, with 7 bases matching TRBD1. This CDR3 has 15 amino acids. Germline V gene lookup returns CDR1 SGHAT and CDR2 FQNNGV. After removal of 4 bases from V and 5 bases from J, the junction contained 5 bases not matched to a gene.

The chain links TRBV27 to TRBJ2-2; tentatively, D is TRBD2 (6 bases). The CDR3 runs to 16 residues. Germline-derived CDR1 and CDR2 are MNHEY and SMNVEV (reference sequence). Trimming pared 0 bases from V and 3 bases from J, leaving 11 bases between. CDR3 region: CASSLSTGSHTGELFF. In DNA, the CDR3 is TGTGCCAGCAGTTTATCCACCGGGAGTCACACCGGGGAGCTGTTTTTT.

At least ten counts were recorded for this clonotype. The V and J genes are TRBV7-2 and TRBJ2-7, with D possibly being TRBD2 (5 bases). The V end was cut by 1 base, the J end by 3 bases, with 7 bases between. Germline V lookup: CDR1 SGHTA, CDR2 FQGNSA. This CDR3 has 13 residues. In nucleotides, the CDR3 is TGTGCCAGCAGCTTAGGAGGGATCTACGAGCAGTACTTC. It translates to CASSLGGIYEQYF.

The chain has TRBV6-2 or TRBV6-3 and TRBJ2-2; 9 nucleotides line up with TRBD2. The CDR3 loop spans 15 amino acids. J was trimmed by 4 bases and V by 4 bases; bases with no gene match: 4. Germline-derived CDR1 and CDR2 are MNHEY and SVGEGT. This CDR3 reads CASSFSGRTTGELFF. CDR3 sequence (DNA): TGTGCCAGCAGTTTCAGCGGGAGGACCACCGGGGAGCTGTTTTTT.

This rearrangement joins TRBV3-1 to TRBJ1-5; 7 bases fit TRBD1. Unmatched junction bases numbered 4, after V lost 0 bases and J lost 5 bases. CDR3 length equals 15 residues. In germline, CDR1 is LGHDT, CDR2 YNNKEL (reference sequence). CDR3 DNA sequence: TGTGCCAGCAGCCAAGATTACACAGGGGATCAGCCCCAGCATTTT. This gives the protein CASSQDYTGDQPQHF.

This clonotype was seen more than once but under ten times. The chain has TRBV10-1 and TRBJ2-3; no reliable D call. There are 13 residues in the CDR3. The germline V gene has CDR1 WNHNN and CDR2 SYGVQD (reference sequence). Trimming stripped 6 bases from V and 2 bases from J, with 9 bases between. The CDR3 bases are TGCGCCAGCAGCCCAAGGTTCACAGATACGCAGTATTTT. It is translated as CASSPRFTDTQYF.

Concerning this clonotype itself: One end of the junction fails to match germline, which may point to a read error. The chain couples TRBV10-2 to TRBJ1-1, with TRBD1 matching over 9 bases. The germline V gene encodes CDR1 WSHSY and CDR2 SAAADI. The CDR3 runs to 16 residues. In DNA, the CDR3 is TGCGCCAGCAGTGAATGGTCAGGACAGGGGAACACTGGAGCTTTCTTT. Residues: CASSEWSGQGNTGAFF.

V and J are TRBV6-5 and TRBJ2-7, with 7 bases lining up with TRBD1. The CDR3 loop spans 14 amino acids. Germline lookup yields CDR1 MNHEY and CDR2 SVGAGI. The V gene end was trimmed by 0 bases and the J gene end by 4 bases; junction bases not matched to a gene: 3. CDR3 residues: CASSYSRQGYEQYF. The CDR3 bases are TGTGCCAGCAGTTACTCTAGACAGGGATACGAGCAGTACTTC.